The source of this TCR beta chain is a study of T cells after yellow fever vaccination. The CDR3 is made up of 16 amino acids. The V and J ends lost 4 bases and 2 bases, in that order; junction bases with no gene match: 0. CDR1 is MNHEY, CDR2 SVGAGI, per germline. Each CDR3 protein gets one entry after TCRdb re-called the 5' RACE reads with MiXCR. The sample has 450,000 to 550,000 distinct CDR3 sequences, approximately 21% seen once. This sequence originates from a man in his thirties or forties who received the YFV17D yellow fever vaccine. The specimen comprised PBMCs, sampled 15 days after the yellow fever booster vaccination. The rearrangement uses TRBV6-5 and TRBJ2-1; 15 nucleotides match TRBD2. The CDR3 reads CASSWTSGGAYNEQFF. CDR3 coding DNA: TGTGCCAGCAGTTGGACTAGCGGGGGGGCCTACAATGAGCAGTTCTTC.